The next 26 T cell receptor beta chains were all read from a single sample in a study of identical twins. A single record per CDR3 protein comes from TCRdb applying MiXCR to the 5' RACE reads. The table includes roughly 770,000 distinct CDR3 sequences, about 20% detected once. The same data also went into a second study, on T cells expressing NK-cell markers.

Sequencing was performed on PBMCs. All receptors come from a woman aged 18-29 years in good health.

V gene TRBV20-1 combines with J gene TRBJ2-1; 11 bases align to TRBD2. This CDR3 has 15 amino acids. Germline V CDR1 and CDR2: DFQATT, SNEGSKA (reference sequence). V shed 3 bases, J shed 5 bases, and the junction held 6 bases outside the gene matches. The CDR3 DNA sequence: TGCAGTGCTAGCGCTAGCGGGAGGATCAACAATGAGCAGTTCTTC. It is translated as CSASASGRINNEQFF.

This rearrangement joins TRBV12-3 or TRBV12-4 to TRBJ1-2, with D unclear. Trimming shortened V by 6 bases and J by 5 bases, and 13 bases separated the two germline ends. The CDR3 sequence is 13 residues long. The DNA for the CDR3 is TGTGCCAGCAGGGACGGATGGGGATATGGCTACACCTTC. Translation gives CASRDGWGYGYTF.

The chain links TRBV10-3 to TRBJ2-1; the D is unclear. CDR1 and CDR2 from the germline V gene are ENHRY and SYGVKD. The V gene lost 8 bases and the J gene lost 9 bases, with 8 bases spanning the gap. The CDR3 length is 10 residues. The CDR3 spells CAIGLVEQFF. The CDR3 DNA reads TGTGCCATCGGGTTAGTTGAGCAGTTCTTC.

The CDR3 region is CASSDNYNEQFF. The DNA for the CDR3 is TGTGCCAGCAGCGACAACTACAATGAGCAGTTCTTC. The chain employs TRBV6-2 or TRBV6-3 and TRBJ2-1; D gene ambiguous. The V and J ends lost 6 bases and 3 bases respectively, with 6 bases between them. The CDR3 contains 12 residues. From germline, CDR1 is MNHEY and CDR2 SVGEGT.

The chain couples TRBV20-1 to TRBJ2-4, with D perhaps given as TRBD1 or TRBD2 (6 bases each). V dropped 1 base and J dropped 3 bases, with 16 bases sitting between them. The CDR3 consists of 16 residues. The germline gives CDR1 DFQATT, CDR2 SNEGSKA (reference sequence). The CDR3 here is CSARGGAGTSKNIQYF. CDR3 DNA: TGCAGTGCTAGAGGGGGGGCCGGGACCAGCAAAAACATTCAGTACTTC.

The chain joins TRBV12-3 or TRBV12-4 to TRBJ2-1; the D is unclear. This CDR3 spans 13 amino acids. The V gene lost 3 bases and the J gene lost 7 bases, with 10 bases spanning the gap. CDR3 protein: CASSFSVPNEQFF. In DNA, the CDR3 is TGTGCCAGCAGTTTCTCGGTTCCAAATGAGCAGTTCTTC.

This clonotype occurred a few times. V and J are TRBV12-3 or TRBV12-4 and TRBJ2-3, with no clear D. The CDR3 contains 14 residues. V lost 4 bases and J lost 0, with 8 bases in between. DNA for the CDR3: TGTGCCAGCAGTTCCGACTTTAGCACAGATACGCAGTATTTT. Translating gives CASSSDFSTDTQYF.

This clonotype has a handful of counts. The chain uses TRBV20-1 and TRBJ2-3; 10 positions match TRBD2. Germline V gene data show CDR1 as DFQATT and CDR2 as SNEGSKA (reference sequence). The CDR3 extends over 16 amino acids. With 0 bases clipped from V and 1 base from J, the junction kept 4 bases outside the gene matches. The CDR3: CSARDPLAGGTDTQYF. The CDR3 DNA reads TGCAGTGCTAGAGATCCCCTAGCGGGGGGCACAGATACGCAGTATTTT.

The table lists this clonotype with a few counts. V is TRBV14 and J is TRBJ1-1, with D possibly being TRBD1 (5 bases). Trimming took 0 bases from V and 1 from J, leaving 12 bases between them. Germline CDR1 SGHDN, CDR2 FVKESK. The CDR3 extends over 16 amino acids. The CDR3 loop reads CASSQETVSWNTEAFF. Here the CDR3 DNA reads TGTGCCAGCAGCCAAGAGACAGTTAGCTGGAACACTGAAGCTTTCTTT.

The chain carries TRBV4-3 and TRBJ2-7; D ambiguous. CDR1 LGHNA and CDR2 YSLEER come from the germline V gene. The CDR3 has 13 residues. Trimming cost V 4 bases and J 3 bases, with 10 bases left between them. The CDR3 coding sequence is TGCGCCAGCAGCCTGACTTTTCACTACGAGCAGTACTTC. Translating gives CASSLTFHYEQYF.

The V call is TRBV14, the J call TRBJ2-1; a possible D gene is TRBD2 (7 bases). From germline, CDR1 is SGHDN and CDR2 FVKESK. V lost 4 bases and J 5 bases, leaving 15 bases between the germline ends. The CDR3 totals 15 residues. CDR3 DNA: TGTGCCAGCAGCCCACAGGGACTACCCAACAATGAGCAGTTCTTC. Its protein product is CASSPQGLPNNEQFF. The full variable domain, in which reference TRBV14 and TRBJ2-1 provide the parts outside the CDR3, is EAGVTQFPSHSVIEKGQTVTLRCDPISGHDNLYWYRRVMGKEIKFLLHFVKESKQDESGMPNNRFLAERTGGTYSTLKVQPAELEDSGVYFCASSPQGLPNNEQFFGPGTRLTVL.

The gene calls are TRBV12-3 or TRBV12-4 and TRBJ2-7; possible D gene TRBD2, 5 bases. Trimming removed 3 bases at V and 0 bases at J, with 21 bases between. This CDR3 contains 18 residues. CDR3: CASSFGGLLTASSYEQYF. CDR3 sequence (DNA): TGTGCCAGCAGTTTCGGTGGACTCCTTACGGCGAGCTCCTACGAGCAGTACTTC.

In nucleotides, the CDR3 is TGTGCCAGCAGCTACCTTTCTAGCGGGGGGCAGAAAGAGACCCAGTACTTC. Translation gives CASSYLSSGGQKETQYF. The rearrangement joins TRBV4-2 to TRBJ2-5, with TRBD2 matching over 11 bases. CDR1 LGHNA and CDR2 YNFKEQ come from the germline V gene. CDR3 length: 17 amino acids. Losses at the gene ends were 5 bases for V and 3 bases for J; bases not matched to a gene: 11.

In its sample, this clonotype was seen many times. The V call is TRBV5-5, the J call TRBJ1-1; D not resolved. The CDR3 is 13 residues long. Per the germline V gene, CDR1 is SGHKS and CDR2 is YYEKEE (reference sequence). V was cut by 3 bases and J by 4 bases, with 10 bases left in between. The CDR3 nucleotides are TGTGCCAGCAGCTCAGGACCGATCACTGAAGCTTTCTTT. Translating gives CASSSGPITEAFF. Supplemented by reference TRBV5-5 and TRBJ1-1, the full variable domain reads DAGVTQSPTHLIKTRGQQVTLRCSPISGHKSVSWYQQVLGQGPQFIFQYYEKEERGRGNFPDRFSARQFPNYSSELNVNALLLGDSALYLCASSSGPITEAFFGQGTRLTVV.

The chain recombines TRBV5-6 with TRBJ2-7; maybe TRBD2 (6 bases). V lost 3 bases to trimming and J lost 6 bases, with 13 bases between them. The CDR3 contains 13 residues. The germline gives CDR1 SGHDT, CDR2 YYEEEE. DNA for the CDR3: TGTGCCAGCAGCTCGCCCGGGGGTCTCGAGCAGTACTTC. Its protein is CASSSPGGLEQYF.

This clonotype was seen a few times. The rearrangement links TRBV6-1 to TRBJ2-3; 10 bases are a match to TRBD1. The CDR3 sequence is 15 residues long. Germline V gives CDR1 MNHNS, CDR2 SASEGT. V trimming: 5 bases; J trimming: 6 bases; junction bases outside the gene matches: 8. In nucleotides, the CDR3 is TGTGCCAGCAGTCCCCGGGACAGGGGAGGGGATACGCAGTATTTT. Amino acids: CASSPRDRGGDTQYF.

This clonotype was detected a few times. The CDR3 here is CASMGTWGYEQYF. The CDR3 nucleotides read TGTGCCAGCATGGGAACCTGGGGCTACGAGCAGTACTTC. The rearrangement links TRBV6-1 to TRBJ2-7; D is uncertain. This CDR3 has 13 residues. Trimming shortened V by 7 bases and J by 3 bases, and 13 bases separated the two germline ends. Looked up from germline, CDR1 is MNHNS and CDR2 is SASEGT.

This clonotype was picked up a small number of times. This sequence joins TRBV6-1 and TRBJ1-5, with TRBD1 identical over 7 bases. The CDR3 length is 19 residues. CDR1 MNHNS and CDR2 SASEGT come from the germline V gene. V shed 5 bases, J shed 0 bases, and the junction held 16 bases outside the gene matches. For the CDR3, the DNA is TGTGCCAGCAGTCCTCCCACAGGGGCACGCCAATATAGCAATCAGCCCCAGCATTTT. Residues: CASSPPTGARQYSNQPQHF.

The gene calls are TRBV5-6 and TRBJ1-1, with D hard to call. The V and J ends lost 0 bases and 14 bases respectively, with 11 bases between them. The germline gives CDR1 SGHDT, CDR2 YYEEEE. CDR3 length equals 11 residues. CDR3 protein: CASSLENRAFF. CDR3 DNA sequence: TGTGCCAGCAGCTTGGAGAATCGCGCCTTCTTT. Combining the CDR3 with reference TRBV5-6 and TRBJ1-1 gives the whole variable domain DAGVTQSPTHLIKTRGQQVTLRCSPKSGHDTVSWYQQALGQGPQFIFQYYEEEERQRGNFPDRFSGHQFPNYSSELNVNALLLGDSALYLCASSLENRAFFGQGTRLTVV.

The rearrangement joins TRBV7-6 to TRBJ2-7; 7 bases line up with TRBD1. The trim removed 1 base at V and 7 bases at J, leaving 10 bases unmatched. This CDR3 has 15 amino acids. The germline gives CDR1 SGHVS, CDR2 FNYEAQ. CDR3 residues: CASSLEVKGAEEQYF. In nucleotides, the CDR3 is TGTGCCAGCAGCTTAGAGGTAAAGGGGGCGGAGGAGCAGTACTTC.

The CDR3: CASSVTWGDQPQHF. CDR3 in DNA: TGTGCCAGCAGCGTCACGTGGGGAGATCAGCCCCAGCATTTT. V is TRBV9 and J is TRBJ1-5, with D uncertain. V was pared by 2 bases and J by 5 bases, with 11 bases between. This CDR3 comprises 14 residues. Germline loops: CDR1 SGDLS, CDR2 YYNGEE.

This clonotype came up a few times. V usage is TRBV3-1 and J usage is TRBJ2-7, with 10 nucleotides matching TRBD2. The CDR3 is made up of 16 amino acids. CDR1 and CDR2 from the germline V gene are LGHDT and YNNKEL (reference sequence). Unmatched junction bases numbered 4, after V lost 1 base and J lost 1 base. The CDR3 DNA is TGTGCCAGCAGCCAAGTTTGGACTAGCGGATCCTACGAGCAGTACTTC. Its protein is CASSQVWTSGSYEQYF.

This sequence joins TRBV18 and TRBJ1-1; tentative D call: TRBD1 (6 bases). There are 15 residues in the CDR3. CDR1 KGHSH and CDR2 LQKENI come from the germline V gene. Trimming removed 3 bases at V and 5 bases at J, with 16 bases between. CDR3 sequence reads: CASSPPGAMETEAFF. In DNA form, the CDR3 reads TGTGCCAGCTCACCCCCGGGGGCGATGGAAACTGAAGCTTTCTTT.

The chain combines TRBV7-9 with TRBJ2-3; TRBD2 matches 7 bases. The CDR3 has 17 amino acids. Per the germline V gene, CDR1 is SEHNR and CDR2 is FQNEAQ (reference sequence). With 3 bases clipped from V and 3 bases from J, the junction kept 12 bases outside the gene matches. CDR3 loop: CASSFLPGTKGTDTQYF. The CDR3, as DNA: TGTGCCAGCAGCTTTCTCCCCGGGACTAAAGGAACAGATACGCAGTATTTT.

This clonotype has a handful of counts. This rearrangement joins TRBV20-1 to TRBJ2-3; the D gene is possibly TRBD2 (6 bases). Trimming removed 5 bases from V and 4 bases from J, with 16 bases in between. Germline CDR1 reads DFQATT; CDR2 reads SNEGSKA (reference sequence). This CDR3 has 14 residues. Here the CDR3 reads CSAPSRDLADTQYF. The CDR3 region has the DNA TGCAGTGCTCCCTCGCGGGACTTAGCAGATACGCAGTATTTT.

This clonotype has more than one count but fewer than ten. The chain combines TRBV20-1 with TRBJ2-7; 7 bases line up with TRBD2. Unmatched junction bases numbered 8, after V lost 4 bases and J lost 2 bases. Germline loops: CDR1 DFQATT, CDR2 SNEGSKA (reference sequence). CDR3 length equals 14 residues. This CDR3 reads CSANRRGDTYEQYF. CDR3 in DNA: TGCAGTGCTAATCGACGGGGGGATACCTACGAGCAGTACTTC.